The 29 T cell receptor beta chains presented below share a single source sample, sequenced in a study of identical twins. TCRdb re-called the 5' RACE reads through MiXCR, storing one row per CDR3 protein. The data contain around 1.7 million distinct CDR3 sequences, less than 35% of them singletons. The source material was cord blood. The receptors were sampled from a newborn girl in good health.

The chain joins TRBV25-1 to TRBJ2-7; 7 nucleotides line up with TRBD1. The CDR3 spans 13 residues. Germline loops: CDR1 MGHDK, CDR2 SYGVNS. The V gene end was trimmed by 3 bases and the J gene end by 5 bases; junction bases not matched to a gene: 4. The CDR3 reads CASSDRGWNEQYF. The CDR3 DNA sequence: TGTGCCAGCAGTGACAGGGGGTGGAACGAGCAGTACTTC.

This clonotype was counted only a few times. The chain couples TRBV11-1 to TRBJ2-3, with D possibly TRBD2 on 6 matching bases. The CDR3 is made up of 15 amino acids. Trimming removed 7 bases from V and 7 bases from J, with 21 bases in between. Germline CDR1 is SGHAT and CDR2 is FQDESV (reference sequence). The CDR3 loop reads CASTLGAAGSHTQYF. The CDR3 region has the DNA TGTGCCAGCACCCTAGGGGCAGCGGGCTCACATACGCAGTATTTT.

This rearrangement joins TRBV4-1 to TRBJ2-3; 9 nucleotides align to TRBD2. Germline values: CDR1 MGHRA, CDR2 YSYEKL. The V and J ends lost 0 bases and 6 bases, in that order; junction bases with no gene match: 4. The CDR3 totals 15 residues. As DNA, the CDR3 is TGCGCCAGCAGCCAAGAGGGCAGCGGGAGGGATACGCAGTATTTT. Translating gives CASSQEGSGRDTQYF.

The chain uses TRBV20-1 and TRBJ2-1; 10 bases map to TRBD2. CDR1 is DFQATT, CDR2 SNEGSKA, per germline (reference sequence). This CDR3 is built from 14 residues. After removal of 7 bases from V and 6 bases from J, the junction contained 9 bases not matched to a gene. CDR3 DNA sequence: TGCAGTGTTGGGCCGGGGACTAGCGTCAATGAGCAGTTCTTC. Protein product: CSVGPGTSVNEQFF.

V is TRBV18 and J is TRBJ2-5, with D hard to call. The end of the DNA fits TRBJ2-7 better, so the J call may be wrong. Germline CDR1 reads KGHSH; CDR2 reads LQKENI. The CDR3 spans 14 residues. CDR3 region: CASSPVAPVYEQYF. Here the CDR3 DNA reads TGTGCCAGCTCACCAGTTGCCCCCGTCTACGAGCAGTACTTC.

The chain couples TRBV24-1 to TRBJ2-1, with no clear D. This CDR3 is built from 13 residues. The V end lost 1 base, the J end lost 8 bases, and 8 bases lay between the germline ends. Germline V gene lookup returns CDR1 KGHDR and CDR2 SFDVKD. CDR3 nucleotides: TGTGCCACCAGTGATTTCCACAACGATGAGCAGTTCTTC. Residues: CATSDFHNDEQFF.

This rearrangement joins TRBV15 to TRBJ1-5; D remains ambiguous. This CDR3 spans 11 amino acids. With 5 bases removed from V and 13 bases from J, the gap between germline ends came to 12 bases. Looked up from germline, CDR1 is LNHNV and CDR2 is YYDKDF (reference sequence). The CDR3 nucleotides read TGTGCCACCAGCGGGCGTGGACGGCAGCATTTT. Amino acid sequence: CATSGRGRQHF.

V is TRBV4-2 and J is TRBJ1-3, with a possible D match to TRBD1 (5 bases). The CDR3 loop spans 16 amino acids. Germline CDR1 LGHNA, CDR2 YNFKEQ. Trimming left V 2 bases short and J 2 bases short, with 13 bases between. CDR3 coding DNA: TGTGCCAGCAGCCAACGGAATCAGGGAACTGGAAACACCATATATTTT. Translation: CASSQRNQGTGNTIYF.

The gene calls are TRBV29-1 and TRBJ2-7; weak D call: TRBD1 (6 bases). The CDR3 length is 15 residues. V lost 0 bases and J lost 2, with 14 bases in between. CDR1 and CDR2 (germline): SQVTM, ANQGSEA. CDR3 coding DNA: TGCAGCGTTGAAGATCTGGGGGCATCAACCTACGAGCAGTACTTC. It is translated as CSVEDLGASTYEQYF.

The CDR3 sequence is CASRPGGGRIDTQYF. The CDR3 coding sequence is TGTGCCAGCAGGCCAGGCGGGGGGCGGATAGATACGCAGTATTTT. The gene calls are TRBV12-3 or TRBV12-4 and TRBJ2-3; the match to TRBD2 covers 8 bases. The CDR3 sequence is 15 residues long. V lost 6 bases, J lost 5 bases, and 10 bases stayed unmatched.

This clonotype was counted ten times or more. V usage is TRBV12-3 or TRBV12-4 and J usage is TRBJ2-3; 10 bases are shared with TRBD2. The CDR3 has 13 amino acids. J lost 6 bases, V lost 6 bases, and 3 bases had no gene match. The CDR3 DNA sequence: TGTGCCAGCAGGGCTAGCGGGAGCGATACGCAGTATTTT. Its protein product is CASRASGSDTQYF.

A few counts support this clonotype. The J gene is TRBJ2-6, the V gene TRBV10-3; the D gene is possibly TRBD1 (6 bases). Germline CDR1 and CDR2: ENHRY and SYGVKD. The germline V and J ends were trimmed by 1 base and 0 bases, with 13 bases remaining between them. The CDR3 is 18 residues long. The CDR3 nucleotides read TGTGCCATCAGTGAGTTCGGGACATGGAGCTCTGGGGCCAACGTCCTGACTTTC. Translating it yields CAISEFGTWSSGANVLTF.

This clonotype was seen more than once but under ten times. The chain carries TRBV2 and TRBJ2-3, with TRBD2 as a possible D gene (5 bases). This CDR3 region has 15 residues. The V gene's germline CDR1 is SNHLY and CDR2 FYNNEI. Between the trimmed V and J ends, which lost 5 bases and 3 bases, there was a span of 15 bases. Here the CDR3 reads CASSSDLSTTDTQYF. The CDR3 bases are TGTGCCAGCAGTTCGGACTTATCCACTACAGATACGCAGTATTTT.

Remarks on this clonotype: This may be a read error, as it is one base from a much larger clone. The rearrangement links TRBV6-2 or TRBV6-3 to TRBJ2-4; possible D gene TRBD2, 6 bases. The last part of the DNA fits TRBJ2-7 better; the J call may be wrong. The CDR3 is made up of 12 amino acids. Germline assignment: CDR1 MNHEY and CDR2 SVGEGT. This CDR3 is CASSRWDCEQYF. The CDR3 nucleotides read TGTGCCAGCAGTCGATGGGACTGCGAGCAGTACTTC.

This clonotype was found a few times. J is TRBJ2-3 and V is TRBV27, with D perhaps matching TRBD1 (6 bases). Trimming left V 0 bases short and J 7 bases short, with 14 bases between. CDR1 and CDR2 (germline): MNHEY, SMNVEV (reference sequence). The CDR3 consists of 15 residues. The CDR3, as DNA: TGTGCCAGCAGTTTATCCCAGGGACAACTGCATACGCAGTATTTT. It codes for CASSLSQGQLHTQYF.

In this sample, this clonotype turned up a few times. The V and J genes are TRBV3-1 and TRBJ1-2; no clear D. CDR1 LGHDT and CDR2 YNNKEL come from the germline V gene (reference sequence). Trimming cost V 2 bases and J 5 bases, with 12 bases left between them. This CDR3 region has 14 residues. CDR3 loop: CASSQWEGSYGYTF. The CDR3 DNA is TGTGCCAGCAGCCAATGGGAGGGATCTTATGGCTACACCTTC.

The chain joins TRBV7-9 to TRBJ1-1, with D maybe TRBD1 (5 bases). Trimming cost V 3 bases and J 0 bases, with 17 bases left between them. CDR1 SEHNR and CDR2 FQNEAQ come from the germline V gene (reference sequence). The CDR3 is 17 amino acids. CDR3 amino acids: CASSLLRDFRMNTEAFF. The CDR3 DNA sequence: TGTGCCAGCAGCTTGCTCCGGGACTTTCGCATGAACACTGAAGCTTTCTTT.

This clonotype was found a few times. The J gene is TRBJ2-1, the V gene TRBV7-2, with 8 bases that match TRBD2. The CDR3 loop spans 16 amino acids. The V segment lost 5 bases and the J segment 7 bases; nucleotides outside the gene matches: 13. Germline values: CDR1 SGHTA, CDR2 FQGNSA. CDR3 amino acids: CASSPLRGGWWNEQFF. The DNA of the CDR3 is TGTGCCAGCAGCCCCCTCCGGGGGGGCTGGTGGAATGAGCAGTTCTTC.

The sample holds many counts of this clonotype. The V and J genes are TRBV5-1 and TRBJ1-2, with 11 nucleotides matching TRBD1. CDR1 and CDR2 from the germline V gene are SGHRS and YFSETQ. CDR3 length equals 15 residues. V lost 4 bases and J lost 4; bases outside the gene matches: 6. CDR3 coding DNA: TGCGCCAGCAGCCCCCGGACAGGGGGCCCCTATGGCTACACCTTC. Encoded protein: CASSPRTGGPYGYTF.

This clonotype has ten or more counts. The V call is TRBV12-3 or TRBV12-4, the J call TRBJ2-7; possibly TRBD1 for D (5 bases). Deletions cut 5 bases from V and 2 bases from J, with 10 bases between. The CDR3 is made up of 13 amino acids. In DNA, the CDR3 is TGTGCCAGCAGTCTGTCGGACACCTACGAGCAGTACTTC. It translates to CASSLSDTYEQYF.

In its sample, this clonotype was seen a few times. The gene calls are TRBV24-1 and TRBJ2-3; 11 bases match TRBD1. There are 16 residues in the CDR3. The V segment lost 7 bases and the J segment 3 bases; nucleotides outside the gene matches: 8. The germline gives CDR1 KGHDR, CDR2 SFDVKD. CDR3 amino acids: CATSASGTGGTDTQYF. In DNA form, the CDR3 reads TGTGCCACCAGCGCCTCCGGGACAGGGGGGACAGATACGCAGTATTTT.

V gene TRBV6-2 or TRBV6-3 combines with J gene TRBJ2-3; TRBD2 is a possible D gene (6 bases). The germline V and J ends were trimmed by 6 bases and 4 bases, with 17 bases remaining between them. The CDR3 is made up of 15 amino acids. The germline V gene has CDR1 MNHEY and CDR2 SVGEGT. The CDR3 DNA sequence: TGTGCCAGCAGCCCCCGGGACTCCCCCGCAGATACGCAGTATTTT. It codes for CASSPRDSPADTQYF.

This clonotype was picked up a small number of times. The V gene is TRBV3-1, the J gene TRBJ1-2; D ambiguous. The CDR3 spans 12 residues. V was clipped by 5 bases and J by 6 bases, with 10 bases between them. Germline loops: CDR1 LGHDT, CDR2 YNNKEL (reference sequence). CDR3 region: CASSSRRDGYTF. For the CDR3, the DNA is TGTGCCAGCAGCTCCCGGAGGGATGGCTACACCTTC.

This clonotype was counted many times. The chain is built from TRBV28 and TRBJ2-3; 15 bases fit TRBD2. CDR3 size: 18 residues. J gave up 2 bases and V 5 bases, and 8 bases lay outside the gene matches. The germline V gene has CDR1 MDHEN and CDR2 SYDVKM. The CDR3 here is CASSPMGTSGRLTDTQYF. The CDR3, as DNA: TGTGCCAGCAGTCCAATGGGGACTAGCGGGAGGCTCACAGATACGCAGTATTTT.

A note on this clonotype: A read error may explain this, as a much larger clone is one base away. This chain uses TRBV3-1 with TRBJ2-5, with D possibly called TRBD1 or TRBD2 (5 bases each). This CDR3 region has 14 residues. With 6 bases removed from V and 11 bases from J, the gap between germline ends came to 22 bases. CDR1 and CDR2 (germline): LGHDT, YNNKEL (reference sequence). The DNA of the CDR3 is TGTGCCAGCAGACGCCGGGACCACAACAATGAGCAGTACTTC. Residues: CASRRRDHNNEQYF.

V is TRBV5-1 and J is TRBJ2-3; 11 nucleotides agree with TRBD2. V trimming: 7 bases; J trimming: 1 base; junction bases outside the gene matches: 20. This CDR3 spans 20 amino acids. Per germline, CDR1 SGHRS and CDR2 YFSETQ. The CDR3 DNA reads as TGCGCCAGCGGCTCCCCAATAACTAGCGGGGGCACCCTTCGCACAGATACGCAGTATTTT. It translates to CASGSPITSGGTLRTDTQYF. The complete variable domain, with remaining parts taken from reference TRBV5-1 and TRBJ2-3, reads KAGVTQTPRYLIKTRGQQVTLSCSPISGHRSVSWYQQTPGQGLQFLFEYFSETQRNKGNFPGRFSGRQFSNSRSEMNVSTLELGDSALYLCASGSPITSGGTLRTDTQYFGPGTRLTVL.

The V gene is TRBV14, the J gene TRBJ2-2, with D hard to call. Germline V gene lookup returns CDR1 SGHDN and CDR2 FVKESK. This CDR3 region has 16 residues. V was pared by 1 base and J by 7 bases, with 16 bases between. DNA of the CDR3: TGTGCCAGCAGCCAAGGAGCCAGCCTAACAGTCGGGGAGCTGTTTTTT. It is translated as CASSQGASLTVGELFF.

The V call is TRBV20-1, the J call TRBJ1-5; D is unresolved. V was pared by 3 bases and J by 0 bases, with 6 bases between. The CDR3 sequence is 13 residues long. CDR1 is DFQATT and CDR2 is SNEGSKA in the germline V gene (reference sequence). CDR3 bases: TGCAGTGCTAGCGGGCATAGCAATCAGCCCCAGCATTTT. This encodes CSASGHSNQPQHF.

This clonotype was detected ten times or more. The rearrangement joins TRBV4-2 to TRBJ2-1, with D unresolved. This CDR3 comprises 12 residues. Trimming took off 3 bases at V and 0 bases at J, with 0 bases between the two ends. Germline CDR1 and CDR2: LGHNA and YNFKEQ. CDR3 nucleotides: TGTGCCAGCAGCCACTCCTACAATGAGCAGTTCTTC. This codes for CASSHSYNEQFF.